The 28 T cell receptor beta chains given below trace back to one sample, sequenced in a study of cytomegalovirus exposure and HLA in healthy donors. The PCR employed 60 Vbeta primers together with 13 Jbeta primers. The data were produced by immunoSEQ multiplex PCR, yet TCRdb's version contains in-frame clones alone and is incomplete. The sample holds more than 80,000 clones, approximately 75% seen once. Sequencing used PBMCs. The origin of the receptors is a woman in her 70s in good health and CMV-seropositive.

V and J are TRBV9 and TRBJ2-7, with D maybe TRBD2 (5 bases). The V gene lost 0 bases and the J gene lost 2 bases, with 9 bases spanning the gap. CDR1 SGDLS and CDR2 YYNGEE come from the germline V gene. This CDR3 has 14 residues. This chain's CDR3 is CASSVDVGAYEQYF. The DNA for the CDR3 is TGTGCCAGCAGCGTAGACGTGGGAGCCTACGAGCAGTACTTC.

This clone was counted between two and nine times. The chain recombines TRBV19 with TRBJ2-2; maybe TRBD2 (5 bases). The germline CDR1 and CDR2 sequences are LNHDA and SQIVND (reference sequence). Between the trimmed V and J ends, which lost 3 bases and 1 base, there was a span of 9 bases. The CDR3 has 15 residues. This CDR3 reads CASSMRAENTGELFF. The CDR3 bases are TGTGCCAGTAGTATGAGGGCCGAGAACACCGGGGAGCTGTTTTTT.

V is TRBV2 and J is TRBJ2-7, with D tentatively TRBD1 (5 bases). CDR3 length: 13 amino acids. Germline CDR1 is SNHLY and CDR2 is FYNNEI. The ends were cut back, 2 bases at V and 3 bases at J, with 8 bases in the middle. The CDR3 DNA reads TGTGCCAGCAGTGAACAGGGAAGCTACGAGCAGTACTTC. This codes for CASSEQGSYEQYF.

The chain couples TRBV5-7 to TRBJ2-5; 7 positions match TRBD1. TRBV5-7 is an ORF, with its function uncertain. V lost 4 bases, J lost 2 bases, and 8 bases stayed unmatched. The CDR3 length is 15 residues. CDR3 amino acids: CASSGGQLAQETQYF. The CDR3 coding sequence is TGTGCCAGCAGCGGGGGACAGTTGGCGCAAGAGACCCAGTACTTC.

The V gene is TRBV6-6, the J gene TRBJ2-2; TRBD1 aligns across 10 bases. This CDR3 is built from 15 residues. The ends lost 8 bases at V and 4 bases at J; junction bases unmatched: 7. CDR1 is MNHNY, CDR2 SVGAGI, per germline (reference sequence). The DNA for the CDR3 is TGTGCCAGCGGGCAGACAGGGGGCGGCACCGGGGAGCTGTTTTTT. Protein sequence: CASGQTGGGTGELFF.

This clone was seen a few times. The CDR3 DNA reads as TGTGCCAGCAGCTCCCGTCCCGGTGCCACAGATACGCAGTATTTT. This translates into CASSSRPGATDTQYF. This chain connects TRBV7-9 to TRBJ2-3; no clear D. Trimming stripped 4 bases from V and 2 bases from J, with 13 bases between. CDR1 SEHNR and CDR2 FQNEAQ come from the germline V gene (reference sequence). This CDR3 is 15 amino acids long. The full variable domain, in which reference TRBV7-9 and TRBJ2-3 provide the parts outside the CDR3, is DTGVSQNPRHKITKRGQNVTFRCDPISEHNRLYWYRQTLGQGPEFLTYFQNEAQLEKSRLLSDRFSAERPKGSFSTLEIQRTEQGDSAMYLCASSSRPGATDTQYFGPGTRLTVL.

Points on this clone: At one end, the junction sequence differs from germline, possibly due to a read error. V gene TRBV4-2 combines with J gene TRBJ2-5; TRBD2 agrees at 9 bases. CDR3 length: 14 amino acids. Germline-derived CDR1 and CDR2 are LGHNA and YNFKEQ. The chain's CDR3 is CASSQDSGTSPRDF. CDR3 nucleotide sequence: TGTGCCAGCAGCCAAGATTCGGGGACTAGCCCTAGGGACTTC.

The chain carries TRBV5-4 and TRBJ1-2; 8 bases agree with TRBD1. From germline, CDR1 is SGHNT and CDR2 YYREEE (reference sequence). The V gene end was trimmed by 4 bases and the J gene end by 2 bases; junction bases not matched to a gene: 4. This CDR3 contains 14 residues. CDR3 sequence: CASSPRQGNYGYTF. In DNA, the CDR3 is TGTGCCAGCAGCCCGAGACAGGGGAACTATGGCTACACCTTC.

There are a few counts of this clone. This chain uses TRBV30 with TRBJ1-1; the match to TRBD1 covers 8 bases. Germline V gives CDR1 GTSNPN, CDR2 SVGIG (reference sequence). V lost 4 bases and J lost 5; bases outside the gene matches: 15. The CDR3 is 16 amino acids. This CDR3 is CAWTAPPRTGPTEAFF. The CDR3 DNA reads as TGTGCCTGGACCGCCCCCCCTCGGACAGGGCCAACTGAAGCTTTCTTT.

The CDR3 loop reads CASSLSQGNEQFF. In DNA, the CDR3 is TGTGCCAGCAGTTTATCCCAGGGGAATGAGCAGTTCTTC. The J gene is TRBJ2-1, the V gene TRBV27, with a tentative D call TRBD1 (6 bases). The CDR3 has 13 residues. The V end was cut by 0 bases, the J end by 7 bases, with 7 bases between. Germline loops: CDR1 MNHEY, CDR2 SMNVEV (reference sequence).

The chain employs TRBV12-5 and TRBJ2-1; tentative D call: TRBD2 (5 bases). Germline values: CDR1 LGHNT, CDR2 FRNRAP. CDR3 size: 13 residues. Trimming left V 8 bases short and J 5 bases short, with 13 bases between. CDR3 in DNA: TGTGCTAGTCGCGGTGACGGGAACAATGAGCAGTTCTTC. This gives the protein CASRGDGNNEQFF.

The gene calls are TRBV27 and TRBJ2-2; D might be TRBD2 (6 bases). V was shortened by 2 bases and J by 5 bases, with 12 bases between the two germline ends. The CDR3 consists of 15 residues. Germline CDR1 MNHEY, CDR2 SMNVEV (reference sequence). The chain's CDR3 is CASSLGGGGTGELFF. Written as DNA, the CDR3 is TGTGCCAGCAGTTTAGGAGGTGGGGGGACCGGGGAGCTGTTTTTT.

This clone was observed a handful of times. The V gene is TRBV2, the J gene TRBJ2-1; 10 bases agree with TRBD2. The germline V gene has CDR1 SNHLY and CDR2 FYNNEI. This CDR3 spans 14 amino acids. The V and J ends lost 7 bases and 6 bases, in that order; junction bases with no gene match: 6. CDR3 sequence (DNA): TGTGCCAGCACCGGACTAGCGGCCGTCAATGAGCAGTTCTTC. Its translation: CASTGLAAVNEQFF.

This sequence joins TRBV7-3 and TRBJ2-1; 11 bases are a match to TRBD1. Trimming at V came to 5 bases and at J to 7 bases, leaving 10 bases not matched to a gene. The CDR3 loop spans 16 amino acids. From germline, CDR1 is SGHTA and CDR2 FQGTGA. CDR3 sequence (DNA): TGTGCCAGCAGCCGTCGGACAGGGGGCTTCTCTAATGAGCAGTTCTTC. Protein product: CASSRRTGGFSNEQFF.

The chain uses TRBV7-2 and TRBJ2-7; unclear D gene. Germline-derived CDR1 and CDR2 are SGHTA and FQGNSA. The V end was cut by 5 bases, the J end by 6 bases, with 14 bases between. The length of the CDR3 is 13 residues. The CDR3 spells CASSIRQPGEQYF. CDR3 coding DNA: TGTGCCAGCAGCATACGACAACCAGGCGAGCAGTACTTC.

The V and J genes are TRBV7-9 and TRBJ2-1, with 8 positions matching TRBD2. V trimming: 0 bases; J trimming: 3 bases; junction bases outside the gene matches: 4. CDR1 SEHNR and CDR2 FQNEAQ come from the germline V gene (reference sequence). The CDR3 is made up of 16 amino acids. The CDR3 sequence is CASSLALREDYNEQFF. Here the CDR3 DNA reads TGTGCCAGCAGCTTAGCGTTGCGGGAGGACTACAATGAGCAGTTCTTC.

The chain uses TRBV6-6 and TRBJ2-1; possibly TRBD1 for D (6 bases). The CDR3 is 15 residues long. V gave up 7 bases and J gave up 4 bases, with 17 bases separating them. From germline, CDR1 is MNHNY and CDR2 SVGAGI (reference sequence). CDR3 nucleotides: TGTGCCAGCACCCAAGAATCCGGACAGTACAATGAGCAGTTCTTC. It codes for CASTQESGQYNEQFF.

The chain couples TRBV6-5 to TRBJ1-2; weak D call: TRBD1 (5 bases). This CDR3 region has 15 residues. Between the trimmed V and J ends, which lost 6 bases and 3 bases, there was a span of 17 bases. Germline assignment: CDR1 MNHEY and CDR2 SVGAGI. In DNA, the CDR3 is TGTGCCAGCAGGCCCGGACACGGGGGGGACTATGGCTACACCTTC. Translating it yields CASRPGHGGDYGYTF.

About this clone itself: The junction departs from germline at one end; a sequencing error may be responsible. The chain joins TRBV7-7 to TRBJ1-1, with unresolved D. The CDR3 is 13 residues long. Germline values: CDR1 SSHAT, CDR2 FNYEAQ (reference sequence). Here the CDR3 reads CASSSQHDTEAFF. In nucleotides, the CDR3 is TGTGCTAGCAGCTCTCAACACGATACTGAAGCTTTCTTT.

The rearrangement uses TRBV6-5 and TRBJ2-7; 7 nucleotides line up with TRBD1. The CDR3 consists of 16 residues. In germline, CDR1 is MNHEY, CDR2 SVGAGI. J gave up 5 bases and V 0 bases, and 10 bases lay outside the gene matches. The CDR3 loop is CASSYSRLPGGNEQYF. Here the CDR3 DNA reads TGTGCCAGCAGTTACTCGAGGCTCCCAGGGGGTAACGAGCAGTACTTC.

This clone was counted a few times. This chain connects TRBV5-1 to TRBJ1-5; 12 bases are shared with TRBD1. The V and J ends lost 4 bases and 6 bases, in that order; junction bases with no gene match: 8. CDR3 length: 16 amino acids. The germline V gene encodes CDR1 SGHRS and CDR2 YFSETQ. In DNA form, the CDR3 reads TGCGCCAGCAGCCCGGGGACAGGGGGCGTGGGTCAGCCCCAGCATTTT. Translation: CASSPGTGGVGQPQHF.

This clone showed up just once. The rearrangement joins TRBV19 to TRBJ1-1; no firm D call. The CDR3 contains 12 residues. V lost 6 bases and J 1 base, leaving 6 bases between the germline ends. In germline, CDR1 is LNHDA, CDR2 SQIVND (reference sequence). The DNA for the CDR3 is TGTGCCAGTAGGCGCCCGAACACTGAAGCTTTCTTT. Residues: CASRRPNTEAFF.

The CDR3: CASSPPGTPNYEQYF. The CDR3 DNA sequence: TGTGCCAGCTCACCACCCGGGACTCCTAACTACGAGCAGTACTTC. The chain uses TRBV18 and TRBJ2-7; the D gene is possibly TRBD2 (6 bases). V lost 0 bases and J lost 3, with 12 bases in between. Germline CDR1 reads KGHSH; CDR2 reads LQKENI. This CDR3 is 15 amino acids long.

This clone has a handful of counts. The chain links TRBV4-2 to TRBJ2-7; 8 nucleotides align to TRBD1. The CDR3 has 15 residues. J was trimmed by 0 bases and V by 0 bases; bases with no gene match: 1. Germline V gene sequence: CDR1 LGHNA, CDR2 YNFKEQ. CDR3 region: CASSQDQGASYEQYF. Written as DNA, the CDR3 is TGTGCCAGCAGCCAAGATCAGGGGGCCTCCTACGAGCAGTACTTC.

The CDR3 loop reads CASSLRVAGAGEQYF. CDR3 DNA: TGTGCCAGCAGCTTGAGGGTAGCGGGAGCGGGTGAGCAGTACTTC. The rearrangement uses TRBV7-8 and TRBJ2-7, with 9 bases matching TRBD2. The CDR3 has 15 residues. Germline assignment: CDR1 SGHVS and CDR2 FQNEAQ. J gave up 7 bases and V 3 bases, and 10 bases lay outside the gene matches.

This chain joins TRBV19 and TRBJ1-5; a weak D match, TRBD1 (5 bases). Germline V lookup: CDR1 LNHDA, CDR2 SQIVND (reference sequence). V was shortened by 7 bases and J by 0 bases, with 13 bases between the two germline ends. This CDR3 has 15 residues. The CDR3: CASIPDKSSNQPQHF. The CDR3 region has the DNA TGTGCCAGTATTCCGGACAAAAGTAGCAATCAGCCCCAGCATTTT.

The chain links TRBV11-3 to TRBJ2-7; the match to TRBD1 covers 7 bases. V was pared by 6 bases and J by 0 bases, with 5 bases of the junction left unmatched. The CDR3 covers 14 residues. Looked up from germline, CDR1 is SGHNT and CDR2 is YENEEA. DNA for the CDR3: TGTGCCAGCAGGGGACAGCACCTCTCCTACGAGCAGTACTTC. This codes for CASRGQHLSYEQYF.

The chain joins TRBV10-3 to TRBJ1-4; D is unresolved. The CDR3 totals 13 residues. V shed 6 bases and J shed 8 bases, with 13 bases lying between them. Germline lookup yields CDR1 ENHRY and CDR2 SYGVKD. This chain's CDR3 is CAIRGNAGEKLFF. The DNA of the CDR3 is TGTGCCATCAGGGGTAACGCGGGAGAAAAACTGTTTTTT.